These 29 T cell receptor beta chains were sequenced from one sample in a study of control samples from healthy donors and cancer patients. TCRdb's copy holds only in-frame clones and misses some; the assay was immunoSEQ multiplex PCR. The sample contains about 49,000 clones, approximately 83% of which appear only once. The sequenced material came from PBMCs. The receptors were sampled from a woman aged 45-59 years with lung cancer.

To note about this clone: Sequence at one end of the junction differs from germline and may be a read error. CDR3 region: CASREVGGYTF. CDR3 in DNA: TGTGCCAGCAGGGAAGTCGGGGGCTACACCTTC. The chain combines TRBV6-1 with TRBJ1-2, with D hard to call. There are 11 residues in the CDR3. Per the germline V gene, CDR1 is MNHNS and CDR2 is SASEGT.

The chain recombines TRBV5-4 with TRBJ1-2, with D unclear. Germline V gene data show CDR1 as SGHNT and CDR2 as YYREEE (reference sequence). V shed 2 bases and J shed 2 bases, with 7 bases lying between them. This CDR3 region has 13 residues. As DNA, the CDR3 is TGTGCCAGCAGCTTCCAGGAAAACTATGGCTACACCTTC. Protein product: CASSFQENYGYTF.

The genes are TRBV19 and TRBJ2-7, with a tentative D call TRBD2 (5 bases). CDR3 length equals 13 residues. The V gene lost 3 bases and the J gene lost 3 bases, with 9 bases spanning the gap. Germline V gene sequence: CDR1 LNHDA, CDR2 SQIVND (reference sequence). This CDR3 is CASSITGLYEQYF. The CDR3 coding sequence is TGTGCCAGTAGTATTACTGGACTCTACGAGCAGTACTTC.

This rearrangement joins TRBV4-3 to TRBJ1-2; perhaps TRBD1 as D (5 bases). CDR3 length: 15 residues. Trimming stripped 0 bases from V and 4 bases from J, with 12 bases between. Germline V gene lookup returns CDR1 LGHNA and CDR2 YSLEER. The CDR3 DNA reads TGCGCCAGCAGCCAAGATAGAGACAGCTTCTATGGCTACACCTTC. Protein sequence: CASSQDRDSFYGYTF.

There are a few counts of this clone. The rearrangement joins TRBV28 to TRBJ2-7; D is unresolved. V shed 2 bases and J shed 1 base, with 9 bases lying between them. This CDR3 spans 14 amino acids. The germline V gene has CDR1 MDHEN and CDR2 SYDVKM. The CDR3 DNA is TGTGCCAGCAGTTTAATTGCCAGTTCCTACGAGCAGTACTTC. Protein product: CASSLIASSYEQYF.

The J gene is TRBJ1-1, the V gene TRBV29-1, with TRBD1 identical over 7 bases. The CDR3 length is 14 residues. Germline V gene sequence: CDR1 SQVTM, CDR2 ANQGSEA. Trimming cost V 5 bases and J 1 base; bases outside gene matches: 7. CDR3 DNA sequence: TGCAGCGTTCAGAACGACAGGGAGAACACTGAAGCTTTCTTT. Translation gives CSVQNDRENTEAFF.

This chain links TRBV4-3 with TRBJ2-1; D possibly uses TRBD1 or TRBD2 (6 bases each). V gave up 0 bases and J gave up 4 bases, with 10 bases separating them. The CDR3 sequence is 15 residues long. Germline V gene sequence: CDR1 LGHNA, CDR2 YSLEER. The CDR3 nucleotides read TGCGCCAGCAGCCAAGACTCGGGGGCGTACAATGAGCAGTTCTTC. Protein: CASSQDSGAYNEQFF.

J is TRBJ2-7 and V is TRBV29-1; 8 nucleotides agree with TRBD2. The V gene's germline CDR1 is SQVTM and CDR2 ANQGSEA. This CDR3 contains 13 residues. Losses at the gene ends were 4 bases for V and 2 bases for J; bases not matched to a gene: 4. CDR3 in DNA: TGCAGCGTTGCGACTAGCGAACCCTACGAGCAGTACTTC. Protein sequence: CSVATSEPYEQYF.

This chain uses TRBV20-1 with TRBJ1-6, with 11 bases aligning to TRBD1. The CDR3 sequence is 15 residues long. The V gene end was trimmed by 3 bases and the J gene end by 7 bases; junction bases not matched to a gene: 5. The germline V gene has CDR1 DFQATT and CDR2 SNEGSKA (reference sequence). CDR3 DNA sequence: TGCAGTGCTAGTTGGGGACAGGGGGACAATTCACCCCTCCACTTT. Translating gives CSASWGQGDNSPLHF.

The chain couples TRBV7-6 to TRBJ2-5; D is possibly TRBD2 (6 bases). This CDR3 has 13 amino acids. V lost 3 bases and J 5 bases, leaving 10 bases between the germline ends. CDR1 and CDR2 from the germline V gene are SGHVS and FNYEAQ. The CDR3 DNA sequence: TGTGCCAGCAGCTTGAGTGCGGGGGAGACCCAGTACTTC. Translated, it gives CASSLSAGETQYF.

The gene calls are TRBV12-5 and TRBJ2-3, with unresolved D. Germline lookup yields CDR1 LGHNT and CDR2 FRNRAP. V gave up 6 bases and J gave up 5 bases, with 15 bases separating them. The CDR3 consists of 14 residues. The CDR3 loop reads CASGPAVARDTQYF. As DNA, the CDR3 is TGTGCTAGTGGCCCCGCGGTGGCCCGAGATACGCAGTATTTT.

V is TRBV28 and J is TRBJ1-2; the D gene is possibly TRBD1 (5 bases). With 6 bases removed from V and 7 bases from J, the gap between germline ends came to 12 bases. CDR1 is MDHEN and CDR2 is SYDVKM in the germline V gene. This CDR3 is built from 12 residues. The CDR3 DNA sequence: TGTGCCAGCAGCTCCGGGACGGTTGGCTACACCTTC. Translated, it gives CASSSGTVGYTF.

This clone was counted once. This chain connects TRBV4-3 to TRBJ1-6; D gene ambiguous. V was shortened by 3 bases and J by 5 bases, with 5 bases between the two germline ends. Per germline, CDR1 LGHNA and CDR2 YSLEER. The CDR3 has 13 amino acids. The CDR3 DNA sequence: TGCGCCAGCAGCCAGGGGAATAATTCACCCCTCCACTTT. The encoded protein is CASSQGNNSPLHF.

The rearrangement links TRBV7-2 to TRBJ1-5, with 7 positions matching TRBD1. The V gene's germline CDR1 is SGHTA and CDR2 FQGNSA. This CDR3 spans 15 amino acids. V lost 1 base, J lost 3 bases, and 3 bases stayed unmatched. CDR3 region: CASSLVGQDNQPQHF. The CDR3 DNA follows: TGTGCCAGCAGCTTAGTCGGACAGGACAATCAGCCCCAGCATTTT. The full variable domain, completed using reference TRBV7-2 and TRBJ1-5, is GAGVSQSPSNKVTEKGKDVELRCDPISGHTALYWYRQSLGQGLEFLIYFQGNSAPDKSGLPSDRFSAERTGGSVSTLTIQRTQQEDSAVYLCASSLVGQDNQPQHFGDGTRLSIL.

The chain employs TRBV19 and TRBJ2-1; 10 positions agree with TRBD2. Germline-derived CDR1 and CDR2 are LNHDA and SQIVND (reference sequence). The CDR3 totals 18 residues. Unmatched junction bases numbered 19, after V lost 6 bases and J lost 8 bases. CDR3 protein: CASSIPSLGVAGGYEQFF. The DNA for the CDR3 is TGTGCCAGTAGCATCCCCTCCCTCGGGGTAGCGGGGGGATATGAGCAGTTCTTC. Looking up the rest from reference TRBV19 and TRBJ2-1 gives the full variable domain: DGGITQSPKYLFRKEGQNVTLSCEQNLNHDAMYWYRQDPGQGLRLIYYSQIVNDFQKGDIAEGYSVSREKKESFPLTVTSAQKNPTAFYLCASSIPSLGVAGGYEQFFGPGTRLTVL.

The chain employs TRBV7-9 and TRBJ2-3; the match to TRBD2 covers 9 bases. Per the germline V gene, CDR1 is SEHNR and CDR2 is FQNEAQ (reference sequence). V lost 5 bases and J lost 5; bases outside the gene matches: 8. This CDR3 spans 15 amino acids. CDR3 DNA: TGTGCCAGCAGCCCGGGACTAGCATTGGGAGATACGCAGTATTTT. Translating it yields CASSPGLALGDTQYF.

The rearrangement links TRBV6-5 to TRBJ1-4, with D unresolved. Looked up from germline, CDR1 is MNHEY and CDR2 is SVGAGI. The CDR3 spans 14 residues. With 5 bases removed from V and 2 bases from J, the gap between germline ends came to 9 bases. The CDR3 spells CASSPTATNEKLFF. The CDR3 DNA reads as TGTGCCAGCAGTCCGACGGCTACTAATGAAAAACTGTTTTTT.

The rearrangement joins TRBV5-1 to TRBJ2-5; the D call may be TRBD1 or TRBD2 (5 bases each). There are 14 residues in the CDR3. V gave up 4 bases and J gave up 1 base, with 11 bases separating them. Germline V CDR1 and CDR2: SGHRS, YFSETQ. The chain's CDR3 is CASSTGTIQETQYF. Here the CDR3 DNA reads TGCGCCAGCAGCACTGGGACGATCCAAGAGACCCAGTACTTC. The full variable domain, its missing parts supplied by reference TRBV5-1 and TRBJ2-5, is KAGVTQTPRYLIKTRGQQVTLSCSPISGHRSVSWYQQTPGQGLQFLFEYFSETQRNKGNFPGRFSGRQFSNSRSEMNVSTLELGDSALYLCASSTGTIQETQYFGPGTRLLVL.

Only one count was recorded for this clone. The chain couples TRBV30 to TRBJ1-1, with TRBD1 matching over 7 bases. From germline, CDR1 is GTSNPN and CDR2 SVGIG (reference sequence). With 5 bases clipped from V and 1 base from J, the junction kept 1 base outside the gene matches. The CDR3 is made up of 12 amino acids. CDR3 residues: CAWGTANTEAFF. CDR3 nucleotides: TGTGCCTGGGGGACAGCGAACACTGAAGCTTTCTTT.

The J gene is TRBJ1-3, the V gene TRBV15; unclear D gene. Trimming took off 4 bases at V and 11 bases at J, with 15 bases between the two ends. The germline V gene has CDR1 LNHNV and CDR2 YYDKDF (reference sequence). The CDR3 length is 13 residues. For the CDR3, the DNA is TGTGCCACCAGCAAAGTTACCCGACGGGCCATATATTTT. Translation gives CATSKVTRRAIYF.

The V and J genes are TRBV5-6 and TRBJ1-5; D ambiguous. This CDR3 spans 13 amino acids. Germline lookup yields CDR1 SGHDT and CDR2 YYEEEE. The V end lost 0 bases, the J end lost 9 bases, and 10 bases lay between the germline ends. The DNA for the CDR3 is TGTGCCAGCAGCTTGGCAGGTCATGGGCCCCAGCATTTT. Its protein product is CASSLAGHGPQHF.

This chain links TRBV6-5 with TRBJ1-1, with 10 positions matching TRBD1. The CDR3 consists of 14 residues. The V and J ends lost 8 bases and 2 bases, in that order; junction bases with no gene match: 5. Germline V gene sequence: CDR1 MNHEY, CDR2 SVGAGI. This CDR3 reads CASPRTGGNTEAFF. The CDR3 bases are TGTGCCAGCCCTCGGACAGGGGGAAACACTGAAGCTTTCTTT.

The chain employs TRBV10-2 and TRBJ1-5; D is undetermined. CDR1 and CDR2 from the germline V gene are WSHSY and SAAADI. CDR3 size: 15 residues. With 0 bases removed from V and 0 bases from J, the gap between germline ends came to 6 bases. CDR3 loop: CASSESIASNQPQHF. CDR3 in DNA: TGCGCCAGCAGTGAGTCGATAGCTAGCAATCAGCCCCAGCATTTT.

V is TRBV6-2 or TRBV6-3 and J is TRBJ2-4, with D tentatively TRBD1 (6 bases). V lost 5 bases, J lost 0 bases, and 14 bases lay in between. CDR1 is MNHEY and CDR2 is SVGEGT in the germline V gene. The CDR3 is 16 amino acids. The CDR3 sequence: CASSGQFELAKNIQYF. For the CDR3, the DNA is TGTGCCAGCAGTGGACAGTTCGAGCTAGCCAAAAACATTCAGTACTTC.

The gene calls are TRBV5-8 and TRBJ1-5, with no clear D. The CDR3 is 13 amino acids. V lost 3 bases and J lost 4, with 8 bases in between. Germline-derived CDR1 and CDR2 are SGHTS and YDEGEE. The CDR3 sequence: CASSWTGNQPQHF. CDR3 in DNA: TGTGCCAGCAGCTGGACTGGGAATCAGCCCCAGCATTTT.

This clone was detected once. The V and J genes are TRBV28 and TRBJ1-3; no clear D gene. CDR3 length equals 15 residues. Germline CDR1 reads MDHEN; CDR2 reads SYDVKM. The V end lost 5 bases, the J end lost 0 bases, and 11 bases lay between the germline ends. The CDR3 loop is CASSPQRYSGNTIYF. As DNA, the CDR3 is TGTGCCAGCAGTCCTCAACGGTACTCTGGAAACACCATATATTTT.

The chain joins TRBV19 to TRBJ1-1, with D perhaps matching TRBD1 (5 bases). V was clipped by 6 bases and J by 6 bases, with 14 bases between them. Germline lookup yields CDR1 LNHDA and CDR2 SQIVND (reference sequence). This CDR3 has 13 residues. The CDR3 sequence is CASRGGDGSEAFF. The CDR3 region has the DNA TGTGCCAGTAGGGGGGGGGACGGTTCTGAAGCTTTCTTT.

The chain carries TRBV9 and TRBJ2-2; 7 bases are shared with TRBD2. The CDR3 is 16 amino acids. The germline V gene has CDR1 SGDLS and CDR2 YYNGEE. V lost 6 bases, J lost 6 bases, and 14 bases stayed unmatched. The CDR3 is CASTPGRDPTPGELFF. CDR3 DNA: TGTGCCAGCACTCCAGGGAGGGACCCTACACCCGGGGAGCTGTTTTTT.

The CDR3 spells CASGLWGEGDEQYF. The CDR3, as DNA: TGTGCCAGCGGATTATGGGGAGAGGGAGACGAGCAGTACTTC. The chain carries TRBV4-2 and TRBJ2-7; TRBD2 might be the D (5 bases). V gave up 8 bases and J gave up 5 bases, with 19 bases separating them. The germline V gene has CDR1 LGHNA and CDR2 YNFKEQ. The CDR3 runs to 14 residues.